These 5 T cell receptor beta chains were all obtained from the same sample, sequenced in a study of blood T cell repertoires in COVID-19. Method: immunoSEQ multiplex PCR; TCRdb's copy keeps in-frame clones and lacks some. Among tens of thousands of clones, approximately 80% were seen once, and the ten largest hold roughly 14%. Sequenced sample: peripheral blood. These receptors were taken from a human donor in a cohort sampled during active COVID-19.

The chain joins TRBV5-5 to TRBJ2-5; TRBD2 aligns across 9 bases. V shed 1 base and J 4 bases; nucleotides not matched to a gene: 14. CDR1 and CDR2 from the germline V gene are SGHKS and YYEKEE (reference sequence). This CDR3 spans 18 amino acids. CDR3 DNA sequence: TGTGCCAGCAGCTTGAGGCGGGGGGGCCCCGCAGTGGGAGAGACCCAGTACTTC. This translates into CASSLRRGGPAVGETQYF. Using reference TRBV5-5 and TRBJ2-5 for the parts outside the CDR3, the full variable domain is DAGVTQSPTHLIKTRGQQVTLRCSPISGHKSVSWYQQVLGQGPQFIFQYYEKEERGRGNFPDRFSARQFPNYSSELNVNALLLGDSALYLCASSLRRGGPAVGETQYFGPGTRLLVL.

This clone came up a few times. The CDR3 nucleotides read TGTGCCAGCAGCTTAGGTCTTCAGCCCCAGCATTTT. Translation gives CASSLGLQPQHF. The rearrangement joins TRBV7-9 to TRBJ1-5; no clear D gene. The length of the CDR3 is 12 residues. From germline, CDR1 is SEHNR and CDR2 FQNEAQ (reference sequence). V lost 1 base and J 6 bases, leaving 4 bases between the germline ends.

The chain links TRBV6-4 to TRBJ2-3; 9 bases match TRBD2. Per the germline V gene, CDR1 is MRHNA and CDR2 is SNTAGT. CDR3 length: 16 residues. Trimming took 2 bases from V and 0 from J; bases not matched to a gene: 3. The CDR3 DNA reads TGTGCCAGCAGTGACGGAGCGGGGGGTAGCACAGATACGCAGTATTTT. Amino acid sequence: CASSDGAGGSTDTQYF.

Only one count was recorded for this clone. The genes are TRBV6-5 and TRBJ1-3; D remains unclear. CDR3 length: 14 residues. V lost 4 bases and J lost 0, with 7 bases in between. Per germline, CDR1 MNHEY and CDR2 SVGAGI. CDR3 bases: TGTGCCAGCAGTTCCGTGGCCTCTGGAAACACCATATATTTT. Translation: CASSSVASGNTIYF.

V usage is TRBV5-4 and J usage is TRBJ2-4, with 10 bases identical to TRBD1. The CDR3 contains 14 residues. With V trimmed by 3 bases and J by 7 bases, 4 bases remained unmatched. Germline V lookup: CDR1 SGHNT, CDR2 YYREEE (reference sequence). CDR3 sequence (DNA): TGTGCCAGCAGCTCGGGACAGGGGTTGAACATTCAGTACTTC. Its protein is CASSSGQGLNIQYF.